This TCR beta chain was captured in a study of blood T cell repertoires in COVID-19. For the study at large: COVID-19 samples collected from the United States, Italy and Spain covered acute and convalescent phases. PBMCs, B-cell-depleted T cells, or T cells provided the cDNA or gDNA that made up the material.

Participants, about 18 to 89 years old, spanned under 30 US areas. Participants' reported clinical history set cohort assignment. This table comes from immunoSEQ multiplex PCR, and its TCRdb copy is limited to in-frame clones, with some not included. The sample lists roughly 400,000 clones, about 88% occurring once. The sequencing input was PBMCs or T cells enriched from blood (not recorded which). This TCR derives from a woman aged 18-29 years who had been exposed to COVID-19.

This chain's CDR3 is CSVDSGAGSYGYTF. The DNA for the CDR3 is TGCAGCGTTGATAGTGGGGCCGGATCCTATGGCTACACCTTC. V gene TRBV29-1 combines with J gene TRBJ1-2; TRBD1 might be the D (5 bases). The CDR3 has 14 amino acids. Germline V gene sequence: CDR1 SQVTM, CDR2 ANQGSEA. The germline V and J ends were trimmed by 3 bases and 4 bases, with 15 bases remaining between them.